The T cell receptor beta chain under discussion was sequenced for a study of graft-versus-host responses after intestinal transplantation. The overall study: Anti-thymocyte globulin induction, then tacrolimus and steroids for about three years, went to all recipients.

Regarding the study as a whole: High graft-versus-host to host-versus-graft T cell clonal ratios marked allografts of patients with graft-donor macrochimerism. Maximum circulating GvH clone levels tracked with early post-transplant HvG decreases. Recipient marrow held GvH clones, some first seen in ileum or blood.

The repertoire was sequenced with immunoSEQ multiplex PCR; TCRdb's copy has only in-frame clones and lacks some. Of some 130,000 clones detected, about 95% appear once; the ten largest clones hold more than 2.5%. Per the germline V gene, CDR1 is SGHTS and CDR2 is YDEGEE. Trimming took 1 base from V and 2 from J, leaving 6 bases between them. This CDR3 is built from 13 residues. Note on this clone: Its cognate antigen is unknown.

This clonotype was sampled from a human donor who received an intestinal transplant. Here the sequenced sample was unstimulated CD8+ T cells sorted from spleen or lymph node cells, taken before intestinal transplant. The chain links TRBV5-8 to TRBJ2-5; D not certain. The DNA of the CDR3 is TGTGCCAGCAGCTTGAGGTATCAAGAGACCCAGTACTTC. Amino acids: CASSLRYQETQYF.